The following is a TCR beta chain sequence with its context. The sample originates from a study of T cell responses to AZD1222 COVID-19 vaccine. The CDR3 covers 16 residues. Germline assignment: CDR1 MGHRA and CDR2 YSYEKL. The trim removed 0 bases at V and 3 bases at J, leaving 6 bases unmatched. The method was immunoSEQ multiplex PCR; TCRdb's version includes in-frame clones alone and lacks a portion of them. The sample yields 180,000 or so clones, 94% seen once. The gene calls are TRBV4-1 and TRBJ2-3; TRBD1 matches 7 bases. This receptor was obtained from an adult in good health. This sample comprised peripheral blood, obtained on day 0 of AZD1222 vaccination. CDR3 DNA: TGCGCCAGCAGCCAAGATCCGGGACAGCTTACAGATACGCAGTATTTT. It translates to CASSQDPGQLTDTQYF.